This TCR beta chain derives from a study of tumor and adjacent non-tumor tissue in lung cancer. This CDR3 spans 14 amino acids. The V end lost 2 bases, the J end lost 6 bases, and 13 bases lay between the germline ends. The germline V gene encodes CDR1 SGHRS and CDR2 YFSETQ. This clonotype showed up many times. Three rounds of nested PCR, following a modified ARM-PCR protocol, produced the TCRbeta library. TCRdb reprocessed the multiplex PCR reads with MiXCR, giving one entry per CDR3 protein. In the table there are about 86,000 distinct CDR3 sequences, under 80% of which are singletons. RNA was extracted from bulk tissue without any cell sorting. This non-tumor lung sample came from over 3 cm beyond the tumor edge.

The sequence was obtained from a woman between 50 and 59 years old with non-small cell lung cancer. The J gene is TRBJ2-3, the V gene TRBV5-1, with D possibly being TRBD2 (6 bases). Sample: distant non-tumor lung tissue. CDR3 region: CASSFSGRGDTQYF. As DNA, the CDR3 is TGCGCCAGCAGCTTTAGCGGAAGGGGTGATACGCAGTATTTT.